This TCR beta chain was recorded in a study of response to subunit inactivated influenza vaccine. Regarding the study as a whole: With each seasonal influenza vaccination, the authors suggested, few new T cells are recruited.

Germline V gene data show CDR1 as KGHSH and CDR2 as LQKENI. The CDR3 extends over 15 amino acids. TCRdb processed the RT-PCR reads anew with MiXCR; each CDR3 protein has one entry. The sample lists a few hundred thousand distinct CDR3 sequences; 20% to 25% were seen once. For this clonotype: Its antigen is unidentified. A junction end diverges from the germline sequence, so it may reflect a read error.

Sequencing used PBMCs from blood, obtained 21 months after vaccination. The receptor's source is a man aged 50-75 years who received an inactivated influenza vaccine. This sequence joins TRBV18 and TRBJ1-1; D is possibly TRBD1 (5 bases). CDR3 amino acids: CASSPNSGLNTQAFF. The CDR3 coding sequence is TGTGCCAGCTCACCAAACTCAGGGTTGAACACTCAAGCTTTCTTT.